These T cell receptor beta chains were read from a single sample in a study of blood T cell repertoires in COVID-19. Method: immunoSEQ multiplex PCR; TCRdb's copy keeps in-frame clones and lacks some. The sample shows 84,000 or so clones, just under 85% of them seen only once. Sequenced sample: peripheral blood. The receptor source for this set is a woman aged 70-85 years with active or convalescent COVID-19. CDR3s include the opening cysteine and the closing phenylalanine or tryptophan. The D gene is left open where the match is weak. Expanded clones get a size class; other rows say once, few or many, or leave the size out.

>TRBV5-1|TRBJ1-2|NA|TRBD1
TGCGCCAGCAGCTTGACAGGGGGTGTAGATGGCTACACCTTC
CASSLTGGVDGYTF
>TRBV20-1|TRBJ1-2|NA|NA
TGCAGTGCTAGTTTGGGAGCCCCTAACTATGGCTACACCTTC
CSASLGAPNYGYTF
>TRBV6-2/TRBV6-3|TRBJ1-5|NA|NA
TGTGCCAGCAGTTACCAAGGGACTGCTCATGGGCTGCCCCAGCATTTT
CASSYQGTAHGLPQHF
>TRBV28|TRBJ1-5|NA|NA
TGTGCCAGCAGCCCGGGACAATTTAATCAGCCCCAGCATTTT
CASSPGQFNQPQHF
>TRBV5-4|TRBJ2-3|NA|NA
TGTGCCAGCAGCTTGTCCCGGGAGCCTGGGAATACGCAGTATTTT
CASSLSREPGNTQYF
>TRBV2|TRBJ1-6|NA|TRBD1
TGTGCCAGCAGGGGGGACAGCTCCTATTTTCCCCTCCACTTT
CASRGDSSYFPLHF
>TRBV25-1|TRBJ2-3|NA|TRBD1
TGTGCCAGCAGTGACAACAGGGGGTGGACAGATACGCAGTATTTT
CASSDNRGWTDTQYF
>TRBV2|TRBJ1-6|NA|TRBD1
TGTGCCAGCAGGGGGACAGGAACAAATGGTTCACCCCTCCACTTT
CASRGTGTNGSPLHF
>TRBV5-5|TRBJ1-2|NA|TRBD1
TGTGCCAGCAGCCTGGGTCCACAGGGGAGAATGGATGGCTACACCTTC
CASSLGPQGRMDGYTF
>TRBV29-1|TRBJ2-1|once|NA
TGCAGCGTTGACCTGGGGAGGAGCTCCTACAATGAGCAGTTCTTC
CSVDLGRSSYNEQFF
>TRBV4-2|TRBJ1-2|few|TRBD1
TGTGCCAGCAGACAGATTGGGACAGCGTTTAACTATGGCTACACCTTC
CASRQIGTAFNYGYTF
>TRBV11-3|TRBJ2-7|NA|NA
TGTGCCAGCAGCTTGCAGGGAACCATAGGCGTTGGGGCCTACGAGCAGTACTTC
CASSLQGTIGVGAYEQYF
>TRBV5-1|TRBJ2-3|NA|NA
TGCGCCAGCAGCTTCTCGTATACAGATACGCAGTATTTT
CASSFSYTDTQYF
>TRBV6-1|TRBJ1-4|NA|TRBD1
TGTGCCAGCAGTGCGGACAGGGGGCGCGTCGGGCAGCCTGAAAAACTGTTTTTT
CASSADRGRVGQPEKLFF
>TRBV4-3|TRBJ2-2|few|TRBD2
TGCGCCAGCAGCCAAGACCGGGGGGGGTTGTACACCGGGGAGCTGTTTTTT
CASSQDRGGLYTGELFF
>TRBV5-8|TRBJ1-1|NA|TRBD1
TGTGCCAGCAGCTTTCGACCGGGACAGGGGAACACTGAAGCTTTCTTT
CASSFRPGQGNTEAFF
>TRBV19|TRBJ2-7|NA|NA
TGTGCCAGTAGTCTGGACAAAACCATCTCCTACGAGCAGTACTTC
CASSLDKTISYEQYF
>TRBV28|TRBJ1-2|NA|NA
TGTGCCGTAAGCGGGGGGAACTATGGCTACACCTTC
CAVSGGNYGYTF
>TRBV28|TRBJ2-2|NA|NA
TGTGCCAGCGCCGGAGGATCTAACACCGGGGAGCTGTTTTTT
CASAGGSNTGELFF
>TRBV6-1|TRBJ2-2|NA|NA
TGTGCCAGCAGTGAACAACCGGGACAGAACACCGGGGAGCTGTTTTTT
CASSEQPGQNTGELFF
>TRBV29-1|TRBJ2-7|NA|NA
TGCAGCGTTGAAAAGTCGCCGGGGTACGAGCAGTACTTC
CSVEKSPGYEQYF
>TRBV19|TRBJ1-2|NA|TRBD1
TGTGCCAGTAGTCTCGGACAGGGGTTCGTGGGCTACACCTTC
CASSLGQGFVGYTF
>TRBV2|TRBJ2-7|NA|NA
TGTGCCAGCAGCCTCCGAGGCTACGAGCAGTACTTC
CASSLRGYEQYF
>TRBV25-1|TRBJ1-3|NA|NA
TGTGCCAGCAGTACGGGGGGGTCGTTAGGAAACACCATATATTTT
CASSTGGSLGNTIYF
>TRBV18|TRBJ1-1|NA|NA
TGTGCCAGCTCACCACCTCGGGGTACTGAAAGCGGGACTGAAGCTTTCTTT
CASSPPRGTESGTEAFF
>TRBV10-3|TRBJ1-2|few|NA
TGTGCCACCGGGGAGACGAGCTATGGCTACACCTTC
CATGETSYGYTF
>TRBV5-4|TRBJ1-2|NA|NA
TGTGCCAGCAGCTTGGAAGGAGGGAACTATGGCTACACCTTC
CASSLEGGNYGYTF
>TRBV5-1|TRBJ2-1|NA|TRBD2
TGCGCCAGCAGCGGGACTAGCGGGTACAATGAGCAGTTCTTC
CASSGTSGYNEQFF
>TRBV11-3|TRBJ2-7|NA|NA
TGTGCCAGCAGCTTAAGCGGGCTTTCCTACGAGCAGTACTTC
CASSLSGLSYEQYF
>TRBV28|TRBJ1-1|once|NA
TGTGCCAGCACCCTACAGGCCGGTGAAGCTTTCTTT
CASTLQAGEAFF
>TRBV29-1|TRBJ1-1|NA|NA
TGCAGCGTTGAGGAGGGGCCAACTGAAGCTTTCTTT
CSVEEGPTEAFF
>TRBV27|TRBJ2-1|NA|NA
TGTGCCAGCAGTTTGCCGGGGGGCCCCCCCAATGAGCAGTTCTTC
CASSLPGGPPNEQFF
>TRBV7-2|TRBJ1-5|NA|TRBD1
TGTGCCAGCAGCTTCACCGGGACAGGCAATCAGCCCCAGCATTTT
CASSFTGTGNQPQHF
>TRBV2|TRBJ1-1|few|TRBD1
TGTGCCAGCAATGACAGGGGGAGCACTGAAGCTTTCTTT
CASNDRGSTEAFF
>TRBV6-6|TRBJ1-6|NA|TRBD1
TGTGCCAGCAGTTACCAGGACAGGGGGAATTCACCCCTCCACTTT
CASSYQDRGNSPLHF
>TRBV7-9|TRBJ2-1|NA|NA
TGTGCCAGCAGCTTAGCGGGGGGGCCAAATGAGCAGTTCTTC
CASSLAGGPNEQFF
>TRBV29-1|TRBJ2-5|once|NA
TGCAGCGTTGAGTCTGGGGGCAGAGAGACCCAGTACTTC
CSVESGGRETQYF
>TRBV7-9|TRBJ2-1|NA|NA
TGTGCCAGCAGCTTAATGCAGGGGAACAATGAGCAGTTCTTC
CASSLMQGNNEQFF
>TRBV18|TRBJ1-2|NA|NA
TGTGCCAGCTCCTCCCGGGGGATCTGGGACTATGGCTACACCTTC
CASSSRGIWDYGYTF
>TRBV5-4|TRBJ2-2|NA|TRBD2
TGTGCCAGCAGCTTAGCGGGGGGTACCGGGGAGCTGTTTTTT
CASSLAGGTGELFF
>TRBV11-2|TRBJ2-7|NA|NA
TGTGCCAGCAGCTCTAGGGGCTACGAGCAGTACTTC
CASSSRGYEQYF
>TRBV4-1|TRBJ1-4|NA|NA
TGCGCCAGCAGCCGATCCGGGACGGAGGGTGAAAAACTGTTTTTT
CASSRSGTEGEKLFF
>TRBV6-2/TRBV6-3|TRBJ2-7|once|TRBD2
TGTGCCAGCAGTTACTCCCGGACTAGCCCAAATACCTACGAGCAGTACTTC
CASSYSRTSPNTYEQYF
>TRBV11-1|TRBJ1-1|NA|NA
TGTGCCAGCAGCGGCAGGGAGGGGAACACTGAAGCTTTCTTT
CASSGREGNTEAFF
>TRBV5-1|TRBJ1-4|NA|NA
TGCGCCAGCAGCTTGATTCCCGGTAATGAAAAACTGTTTTTT
CASSLIPGNEKLFF
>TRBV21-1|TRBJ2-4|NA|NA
TGTGCCAGCAGCAAAAGCCGCAGGGGAACAGGGATTAACATTCAGTACTTC
CASSKSRRGTGINIQYF
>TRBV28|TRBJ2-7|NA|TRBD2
TGTGCCAGCAGTTTATATTATGGGACAGGGACTAGCGGTTACTACGAGCAGTACTTC
CASSLYYGTGTSGYYEQYF
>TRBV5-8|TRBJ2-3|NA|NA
TGTGCCAGCAGCCCGGATACTGACAGGCGGCAGTATTTT
CASSPDTDRRQYF
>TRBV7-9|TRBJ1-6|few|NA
TGTGCCAGCAGCCTGACAGGCTCCAATTCACCCCTCCACTTT
CASSLTGSNSPLHF
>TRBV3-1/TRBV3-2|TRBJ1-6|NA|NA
TGTGCCAGCAGCTCCTATAACTCACCCCTCCACTTT
CASSSYNSPLHF
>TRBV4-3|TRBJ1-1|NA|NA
TGCGCCAGCAGCCATCAGACAACTGGCACTGAAGCTTTCTTT
CASSHQTTGTEAFF
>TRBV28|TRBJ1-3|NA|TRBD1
TGTGCCAGCAGTTTAAGGATACAGGGGGCAGCTGGAAACACCATATATTTT
CASSLRIQGAAGNTIYF
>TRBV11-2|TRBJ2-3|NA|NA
TGTGCCAGCAGCTTAGTAGCCGATACGCAGTATTTT
CASSLVADTQYF